A single sample gave rise to the 31 T cell receptor beta chains below, sequenced in a study of blood T cell repertoires in COVID-19. TCRdb keeps only in-frame clones here, not all; method: immunoSEQ multiplex PCR. The sample lists approximately 310,000 clones; around 90% were seen once. Sequenced: PBMCs or T cells enriched from blood (not recorded which). The source is a man between 60 and 75 years old who had recovered from COVID-19.

The CDR3 protein is CASSYGTLNTEAFF. In nucleotides, the CDR3 is TGTGCCAGCAGTTACGGGACATTGAACACTGAAGCTTTCTTT. V is TRBV11-2 and J is TRBJ1-1; TRBD1 might be the D (6 bases). V was clipped by 6 bases and J by 0 bases, with 11 bases between them. The CDR3 runs to 14 residues. Germline lookup yields CDR1 SGHAT and CDR2 FQNNGV.

The chain carries TRBV6-2 or TRBV6-3 and TRBJ1-2, with 7 bases aligning to TRBD1. V lost 6 bases and J lost 0; bases outside the gene matches: 10. Germline CDR1 is MNHEY and CDR2 is SVGEGT. The CDR3 length is 16 residues. The CDR3 coding sequence is TGTGCCAGCAGCCCTAGAGGACAGGCCACTAACTATGGCTACACCTTC. It translates to CASSPRGQATNYGYTF.

The V gene is TRBV13, the J gene TRBJ2-7, with 7 bases that match TRBD1. Per the germline V gene, CDR1 is PRHDT and CDR2 is FYEKMQ (reference sequence). This CDR3 has 14 residues. V was pared by 0 bases and J by 5 bases, with 4 bases of the junction left unmatched. Here the CDR3 reads CASSLGQGYHEQYF. The CDR3 nucleotides are TGTGCCAGCAGCTTAGGACAGGGGTACCACGAGCAGTACTTC.

This chain joins TRBV2 and TRBJ1-1; TRBD1 aligns across 7 bases. Germline lookup yields CDR1 SNHLY and CDR2 FYNNEI. The V gene end was trimmed by 7 bases and the J gene end by 8 bases; junction bases not matched to a gene: 13. This CDR3 is built from 14 residues. The DNA for the CDR3 is TGTGCCAGCAACCCAACAGGGACAGTCCCGGAAGCTTTCTTT. This sequence encodes CASNPTGTVPEAFF. The full variable domain, its missing parts supplied by reference TRBV2 and TRBJ1-1, is EPEVTQTPSHQVTQMGQEVILRCVPISNHLYFYWYRQILGQKVEFLVSFYNNEISEKSEIFDDQFSVERPDGSNFTLKIRSTKLEDSAMYFCASNPTGTVPEAFFGQGTRLTVV.

The chain joins TRBV3-1 (or the pseudogene TRBV3-2) to TRBJ2-1; 10 nucleotides match TRBD2. Germline V lookup: CDR1 LGHDT, CDR2 YNNKEL (reference sequence). The CDR3 runs 20 residues. V shed 4 bases, J shed 5 bases, and the junction held 20 bases outside the gene matches. CDR3 loop: CASSPSPGLPTSGPNNEQFF. As DNA, the CDR3 is TGTGCCAGCAGCCCATCCCCGGGACTCCCGACTAGCGGGCCCAACAATGAGCAGTTCTTC.

The chain links TRBV2 to TRBJ2-5; 7 nucleotides line up with TRBD2. This CDR3 spans 14 amino acids. J was trimmed by 4 bases and V by 6 bases; bases with no gene match: 8. Germline assignment: CDR1 SNHLY and CDR2 FYNNEI. This CDR3 is CASRSLGGRETQYF. The CDR3 nucleotides read TGTGCCAGCAGATCCCTGGGGGGGAGAGAGACCCAGTACTTC.

V and J are TRBV6-2 or TRBV6-3 and TRBJ2-1; 12 bases are a match to TRBD2. V gave up 0 bases and J gave up 2 bases; unmatched junction bases: 8. Germline CDR1 MNHEY, CDR2 SVGEGT. The CDR3 runs 19 residues. CDR3 amino acids: CASSYSSVRTSGTYNEQFF. CDR3 sequence (DNA): TGTGCCAGCAGTTACTCGTCGGTCAGGACTAGCGGGACCTACAATGAGCAGTTCTTC.

The V and J genes are TRBV6-5 and TRBJ1-2, with unresolved D. V was shortened by 0 bases and J by 4 bases, with 15 bases between the two germline ends. There are 16 residues in the CDR3. Germline V gene lookup returns CDR1 MNHEY and CDR2 SVGAGI. The CDR3 sequence: CASSYSNGETGYGYTF. CDR3 DNA sequence: TGTGCCAGCAGTTACTCGAACGGGGAAACGGGCTATGGCTACACCTTC.

This chain connects TRBV18 to TRBJ2-2; tentatively, D is TRBD2 (5 bases). V was pared by 1 base and J by 8 bases, with 11 bases between. In germline, CDR1 is KGHSH, CDR2 LQKENI. The CDR3 covers 14 residues. Written as DNA, the CDR3 is TGTGCCAGCTCACCACTAGATGGGAGAGGGGAGCTGTTTTTT. It codes for CASSPLDGRGELFF.

This chain links TRBV28 with TRBJ1-4; 8 nucleotides agree with TRBD1. The CDR3 contains 15 residues. Germline V gene sequence: CDR1 MDHEN, CDR2 SYDVKM. Trimming took 2 bases from V and 7 from J; bases not matched to a gene: 6. CDR3 amino acids: CASSLIRTGSEKLFF. CDR3 DNA: TGTGCCAGCAGTTTAATAAGGACAGGGAGTGAAAAACTGTTTTTT.

V is TRBV2 and J is TRBJ2-2; the match to TRBD2 covers 8 bases. The germline gives CDR1 SNHLY, CDR2 FYNNEI. V gave up 5 bases and J gave up 3 bases; unmatched junction bases: 2. This CDR3 spans 14 amino acids. The CDR3 here is CASSWGLDTGELFF. CDR3 bases: TGTGCCAGCAGTTGGGGACTAGACACCGGGGAGCTGTTTTTT.

The chain uses TRBV4-2 and TRBJ1-6; TRBD1 is a possible D gene (6 bases). Germline V CDR1 and CDR2: LGHNA, YNFKEQ. The CDR3 covers 16 residues. The V end was cut by 3 bases, the J end by 8 bases, with 17 bases between. Here the CDR3 reads CASSQNRARWDSPLHF. The CDR3 DNA reads as TGTGCCAGCAGCCAGAACAGGGCCAGGTGGGATTCACCCCTCCACTTT.

The genes are TRBV21-1 and TRBJ2-7; the table gives TRBD1 as D, unverified against the DNA. TRBV21-1 is a known pseudogene. This CDR3 region has 16 residues. This CDR3 reads CASSIPGQGETYEQYF. The CDR3 coding sequence is TGTGCCAGCAGCATACCGGGACAGGGGGAGACCTACGAGCAGTACTTC.

In its sample, this clone was seen a few times. The rearrangement joins TRBV30 to TRBJ1-2, with 11 bases lining up with TRBD1. V was pared by 7 bases and J by 8 bases, with 21 bases of the junction left unmatched. Germline CDR1 is GTSNPN and CDR2 is SVGIG (reference sequence). This CDR3 is built from 17 residues. The CDR3 loop reads CAFGRWGTGGYYVGYTF. DNA of the CDR3: TGTGCCTTCGGACGTTGGGGGACAGGGGGTTATTATGTCGGCTACACCTTC.

The rearrangement links TRBV4-1 to TRBJ2-7; 7 bases are a match to TRBD2. This CDR3 is 16 amino acids long. Germline lookup yields CDR1 MGHRA and CDR2 YSYEKL. The V segment lost 2 bases and the J segment 4 bases; nucleotides outside the gene matches: 11. CDR3 bases: TGCGCCAGCAGCCAAAACTTGCGGGAGATCTCTTACGAGCAGTACTTC. Protein sequence: CASSQNLREISYEQYF.

V usage is TRBV2 and J usage is TRBJ2-7, with TRBD1 identical over 11 bases. V was pared by 2 bases and J by 5 bases, with 2 bases of the junction left unmatched. Germline CDR1 SNHLY, CDR2 FYNNEI. The length of the CDR3 is 14 residues. The CDR3 sequence: CASSERTGGNEQYF. The CDR3 DNA sequence: TGTGCCAGCAGTGAACGGACAGGGGGCAACGAGCAGTACTTC.

This chain joins TRBV10-1 and TRBJ1-5; D call uncertain. Germline CDR1 is WNHNN and CDR2 is SYGVQD (reference sequence). The V gene lost 3 bases and the J gene lost 1 base, with 4 bases spanning the gap. There are 13 residues in the CDR3. The CDR3 loop is CASSDGSNQPQHF. CDR3 nucleotides: TGCGCCAGCAGTGACGGGAGCAATCAGCCCCAGCATTTT.

The rearrangement uses TRBV5-1 and TRBJ2-7; 8 nucleotides line up with TRBD1. Germline V gives CDR1 SGHRS, CDR2 YFSETQ. V lost 0 bases and J lost 2; bases outside the gene matches: 7. The CDR3 covers 16 residues. DNA for the CDR3: TGCGCCAGCAGCTTGGCCCCAGGGGGCCTTACCTACGAGCAGTACTTC. Translating it yields CASSLAPGGLTYEQYF.

The J gene is TRBJ2-2, the V gene TRBV19, with TRBD2 matching over 9 bases. The germline CDR1 and CDR2 sequences are LNHDA and SQIVND (reference sequence). The CDR3 length is 17 residues. V was clipped by 4 bases and J by 3 bases; unmatched bases: 9. The CDR3 is CASSTPGLARYTGELFF. CDR3 DNA: TGTGCCAGTAGTACGCCGGGACTAGCTCGATACACCGGGGAGCTGTTTTTT.

This clone was observed once. The chain recombines TRBV7-2 with TRBJ1-2; possibly TRBD1 for D (5 bases). The germline V gene has CDR1 SGHTA and CDR2 FQGNSA. The CDR3 covers 13 residues. Trimming shortened V by 2 bases and J by 7 bases, and 11 bases separated the two germline ends. The CDR3 DNA sequence: TGTGCCAGCAGCTTATGGAGTCAGGGTGGCTACACCTTC. Its protein product is CASSLWSQGGYTF. Full variable domain (outside the CDR3, taken from reference TRBV7-2 and TRBJ1-2): GAGVSQSPSNKVTEKGKDVELRCDPISGHTALYWYRQSLGQGLEFLIYFQGNSAPDKSGLPSDRFSAERTGGSVSTLTIQRTQQEDSAVYLCASSLWSQGGYTFGSGTRLTVV.

The rearrangement uses TRBV28 and TRBJ1-1; the D gene is possibly TRBD1 (6 bases). The length of the CDR3 is 16 residues. Germline CDR1 reads MDHEN; CDR2 reads SYDVKM. The V end was cut by 3 bases, the J end by 5 bases, with 19 bases between. The DNA for the CDR3 is TGTGCCAGCAGTTTCCATAAACAGGGAGGGTGGACTGAAGCTTTCTTT. Translating gives CASSFHKQGGWTEAFF.

This chain uses TRBV6-5 with TRBJ1-1; possibly TRBD1 for D (6 bases). Germline V gene lookup returns CDR1 MNHEY and CDR2 SVGAGI. V lost 0 bases and J lost 7, with 15 bases in between. The CDR3 loop spans 15 amino acids. CDR3 sequence (DNA): TGTGCCAGCAGTTACTCGGCCAGGGGCGCGCTTGAAGCTTTCTTT. It is translated as CASSYSARGALEAFF.

This clone came up once. This sequence joins TRBV9 and TRBJ2-7; possibly TRBD2 for D (5 bases). V was cut by 3 bases and J by 4 bases, with 8 bases left in between. CDR3 length: 12 amino acids. Per germline, CDR1 SGDLS and CDR2 YYNGEE. Here the CDR3 reads CASSGSGYEQYF. The DNA for the CDR3 is TGTGCCAGCAGCGGGTCGGGGTACGAGCAGTACTTC.

The chain combines TRBV9 with TRBJ2-5; perhaps TRBD1 as D (7 bases). The CDR3 contains 16 residues. With 0 bases removed from V and 2 bases from J, the gap between germline ends came to 14 bases. Germline V gene lookup returns CDR1 SGDLS and CDR2 YYNGEE. CDR3 coding DNA: TGTGCCAGCAGCGTAGCTCCCAGGGGGGAACAAGAGACCCAGTACTTC. It specifies CASSVAPRGEQETQYF.

CDR3 amino acids: CASSPPSGIEQFF. The CDR3 DNA reads as TGCGCCAGCAGCCCCCCTAGCGGGATTGAGCAGTTCTTC. This chain connects TRBV5-1 to TRBJ2-1, with 9 positions matching TRBD2. V lost 4 bases to trimming and J lost 9 bases; unmatched junction nucleotides: 5. The CDR3 has 13 amino acids. CDR1 is SGHRS, CDR2 YFSETQ, per germline.

The rearrangement joins TRBV10-2 to TRBJ2-3, with TRBD1 identical over 11 bases. The CDR3 loop spans 18 amino acids. After removal of 6 bases from V and 1 base from J, the junction contained 12 bases not matched to a gene. CDR1 is WSHSY, CDR2 SAAADI, per germline. The CDR3 protein is CASRGGGGGQGGTDTQYF. In DNA, the CDR3 is TGCGCCAGCAGAGGAGGAGGAGGGGGACAGGGGGGCACAGATACGCAGTATTTT.

The rearrangement links TRBV7-8 to TRBJ2-1; D not resolved. Trimming removed 0 bases from V and 4 bases from J, with 10 bases in between. Per the germline V gene, CDR1 is SGHVS and CDR2 is FQNEAQ. The CDR3 consists of 15 residues. CDR3 region: CASSLAGRQYNEQFF. CDR3 DNA: TGTGCCAGCAGCTTAGCGGGCCGTCAGTACAATGAGCAGTTCTTC.

This chain connects TRBV2 to TRBJ2-3, with TRBD2 identical over 12 bases. V lost 5 bases, J lost 1 base, and 7 bases stayed unmatched. This CDR3 comprises 17 residues. Per the germline V gene, CDR1 is SNHLY and CDR2 is FYNNEI. CDR3 sequence: CASSHRSSGRGTDTQYF. The CDR3 DNA reads as TGTGCCAGCAGTCACCGTTCTAGCGGGAGGGGCACAGATACGCAGTATTTT. Supplemented by reference TRBV2 and TRBJ2-3, the full variable domain reads EPEVTQTPSHQVTQMGQEVILRCVPISNHLYFYWYRQILGQKVEFLVSFYNNEISEKSEIFDDQFSVERPDGSNFTLKIRSTKLEDSAMYFCASSHRSSGRGTDTQYFGPGTRLTVL.

In this sample, this clone turned up once. The chain is built from TRBV4-3 and TRBJ2-7; D gene ambiguous. V was trimmed by 1 base and J by 0 bases, leaving 10 bases between them. From germline, CDR1 is LGHNA and CDR2 YSLEER. There are 15 residues in the CDR3. CDR3 nucleotides: TGCGCCAGCAGCCAAGCGGTCATAAGCTCCTACGAGCAGTACTTC. Its translation: CASSQAVISSYEQYF.

The rearrangement joins TRBV30 to TRBJ2-3; the D gene is possibly TRBD2 (6 bases). CDR1 and CDR2 from the germline V gene are GTSNPN and SVGIG (reference sequence). This CDR3 has 13 amino acids. The germline V and J ends were trimmed by 2 bases and 11 bases, with 17 bases remaining between them. In DNA form, the CDR3 reads TGTGCCTGGAGTAACACCTGGGAGGACCGGCAGTATTTT. The encoded protein is CAWSNTWEDRQYF.

As DNA, the CDR3 is TGTGCCAGCAGTTTAGCGGGCCACTCGCCCAATGAGCAGTTCTTC. Amino acid sequence: CASSLAGHSPNEQFF. This chain joins TRBV27 and TRBJ2-1, with a weak D call TRBD2 (5 bases). Trimming removed 2 bases from V and 6 bases from J, with 14 bases in between. Per germline, CDR1 MNHEY and CDR2 SMNVEV (reference sequence). The CDR3 contains 15 residues.